Below are 26 T cell receptor beta chains sequenced from a single sample in a study of blood T cell repertoires in COVID-19. TCRdb's table, derived via immunoSEQ multiplex PCR, lists solely in-frame clones and lacks some. The sample contains 150,000 or so clones, roughly 80% of which appear only once. The sample was peripheral blood. Source of these receptors: a woman aged 45-65 years with active or convalescent COVID-19.

The chain carries TRBV28 and TRBJ1-2, with 9 nucleotides matching TRBD1. CDR3 size: 15 residues. Germline lookup yields CDR1 MDHEN and CDR2 SYDVKM. With V trimmed by 5 bases and J by 5 bases, 9 bases remained unmatched. CDR3 nucleotides: TGTGCCAGCAGTGACCACACGGGACAGGGTTATGGCTACACCTTC. Its protein product is CASSDHTGQGYGYTF.

This chain links TRBV7-2 with TRBJ2-2; D not certain. The germline V gene encodes CDR1 SGHTA and CDR2 FQGNSA. The V gene lost 5 bases and the J gene lost 1 base, with 14 bases spanning the gap. This CDR3 comprises 16 residues. Written as DNA, the CDR3 is TGTGCCAGCAGCCACACACCCCAGCGGAACACCGGGGAGCTGTTTTTT. Protein sequence: CASSHTPQRNTGELFF.

J is TRBJ2-7 and V is TRBV4-3; perhaps TRBD2 as D (5 bases). Trimming shortened V by 0 bases and J by 3 bases, and 15 bases separated the two germline ends. This CDR3 is 16 amino acids long. Germline V gene lookup returns CDR1 LGHNA and CDR2 YSLEER. CDR3 amino acids: CASSQERAVSSYEQYF. The CDR3 DNA is TGCGCCAGCAGCCAAGAGCGAGCGGTGAGTAGCTACGAGCAGTACTTC.

V gene TRBV30 combines with J gene TRBJ1-2; the match to TRBD1 covers 7 bases. CDR1 GTSNPN and CDR2 SVGIG come from the germline V gene (reference sequence). With V trimmed by 7 bases and J by 6 bases, 11 bases remained unmatched. This CDR3 has 13 amino acids. The CDR3 region is CAFRQGEGDGYTF. CDR3 in DNA: TGTGCCTTCCGACAGGGAGAGGGAGATGGCTACACCTTC. Full variable domain (missing parts from reference TRBV30 and TRBJ1-2): SQTIHQWPATLVQPVGSPLSLECTVEGTSNPNLYWYRQAAGRGLQLLFYSVGIGQISSEVPQNLSASRPQDRQFILSSKKLLLSDSGFYLCAFRQGEGDGYTFGSGTRLTVV.

This chain uses TRBV7-2 with TRBJ1-4; D is uncertain. Looked up from germline, CDR1 is SGHTA and CDR2 is FQGNSA. The V end lost 5 bases, the J end lost 7 bases, and 11 bases lay between the germline ends. This CDR3 has 13 amino acids. DNA for the CDR3: TGTGCCAGCAGCACCCCAGGCAGTGAAAAACTGTTTTTT. It codes for CASSTPGSEKLFF.

The table lists this clone with a few counts. The chain joins TRBV7-9 to TRBJ2-7; possibly TRBD2 for D (6 bases). CDR1 SEHNR and CDR2 FQNEAQ come from the germline V gene (reference sequence). CDR3 length: 14 amino acids. Trimming left V 5 bases short and J 2 bases short, with 13 bases between. CDR3 in amino acids: CASSPAGGTYEQYF. The CDR3 nucleotides read TGTGCCAGCAGCCCAGCGGGCGGGACCTACGAGCAGTACTTC.

CDR3 protein: CASRPFLGGGQETQYF. CDR3 bases: TGTGCCAGCAGGCCCTTTCTGGGGGGAGGTCAAGAGACCCAGTACTTC. This chain links TRBV7-6 with TRBJ2-5; D is perhaps TRBD2 (6 bases). Germline V CDR1 and CDR2: SGHVS, FNYEAQ. The V end was cut by 6 bases, the J end by 2 bases, with 19 bases between. This CDR3 region has 16 residues.

The J gene is TRBJ2-2, the V gene TRBV11-3; 13 nucleotides agree with TRBD2. Germline CDR1 reads SGHNT; CDR2 reads YENEEA. V dropped 5 bases and J dropped 2; count of bases not matched to a gene: 2. CDR3 size: 16 residues. The CDR3 protein is CASSRLAGGNTGELFF. As DNA, the CDR3 is TGTGCCAGCAGCCGACTAGCGGGGGGTAACACCGGGGAGCTGTTTTTT.

DNA of the CDR3: TGTGCCAGCAGCACCCGGGACAGGGGTGGGGAGACCCAGTACTTC. This encodes CASSTRDRGGETQYF. The chain carries TRBV3-1 (or the pseudogene TRBV3-2) and TRBJ2-5; 10 bases fit TRBD1. V lost 5 bases, J lost 5 bases, and 8 bases stayed unmatched. Per germline, CDR1 LGHDT and CDR2 YNNKEL (reference sequence). The CDR3 is 15 amino acids.

The chain employs TRBV19 and TRBJ1-5; 8 nucleotides line up with TRBD1. With 6 bases clipped from V and 7 bases from J, the junction kept 8 bases outside the gene matches. The CDR3 runs to 14 residues. CDR1 LNHDA and CDR2 SQIVND come from the germline V gene (reference sequence). The CDR3 protein is CASSGGTGGQPQHF. The CDR3 DNA reads TGTGCCAGTAGCGGCGGGACAGGCGGCCAGCCCCAGCATTTT.

CDR3 in DNA: TGCAGCGTACTGTATGAGACAGGTTCCTACGAGCAGTACTTC. The encoded protein is CSVLYETGSYEQYF. The chain uses TRBV29-1 and TRBJ2-7; the D gene is possibly TRBD1 (6 bases). V gave up 6 bases and J gave up 1 base, with 16 bases separating them. This CDR3 spans 14 amino acids. Per germline, CDR1 SQVTM and CDR2 ANQGSEA.

The rearrangement joins TRBV9 to TRBJ1-2; D gene ambiguous. Trimming stripped 4 bases from V and 5 bases from J, with 12 bases between. Per germline, CDR1 SGDLS and CDR2 YYNGEE. CDR3 size: 13 residues. CDR3 residues: CASSMTDFYGYTF. DNA of the CDR3: TGTGCCAGCAGCATGACGGACTTTTATGGCTACACCTTC.

The CDR3 region has the DNA TGTGCCAGCAGTCGCCGGACTAGCGGGAGTGGCAATGAGCAGTTCTTC. Amino acids: CASSRRTSGSGNEQFF. The chain recombines TRBV6-2 or TRBV6-3 with TRBJ2-1; 13 bases agree with TRBD2. Germline CDR1 and CDR2: MNHEY and SVGEGT. The CDR3 runs to 16 residues. Trimming removed 5 bases from V and 6 bases from J; junction bases left unmatched: 7.

This clone was counted only a few times. The V call is TRBV25-1, the J call TRBJ1-5; D remains ambiguous. Germline CDR1 is MGHDK and CDR2 is SYGVNS. Trimming took 3 bases from V and 7 from J, leaving 10 bases between them. The CDR3 runs to 13 residues. The CDR3 nucleotides are TGTGCCAGCAGTGACAGGAATGGGCAGCCCCAGCATTTT. It is translated as CASSDRNGQPQHF.

This chain joins TRBV19 and TRBJ1-2; 7 bases fit TRBD1. The germline gives CDR1 LNHDA, CDR2 SQIVND (reference sequence). V lost 4 bases and J lost 8; bases outside the gene matches: 13. CDR3 length: 15 amino acids. CDR3 loop: CASSTPRIDRVGYTF. CDR3 nucleotides: TGTGCCAGTAGTACCCCTCGGATCGACAGGGTCGGCTACACCTTC.

Written as DNA, the CDR3 is TGTGCCAGCAGCTTCTGGACAGGCAGGTCCTACGAGCAGTACTTC. Translation gives CASSFWTGRSYEQYF. V usage is TRBV5-6 and J usage is TRBJ2-7; 7 bases agree with TRBD1. This CDR3 is 15 amino acids long. V was pared by 2 bases and J by 1 base, with 6 bases of the junction left unmatched. Germline V gene lookup returns CDR1 SGHDT and CDR2 YYEEEE.

The chain has TRBV7-9 and TRBJ2-3; 12 nucleotides agree with TRBD2. Germline CDR1 SEHNR, CDR2 FQNEAQ (reference sequence). With V trimmed by 2 bases and J by 4 bases, 10 bases remained unmatched. This CDR3 is built from 18 residues. CDR3 amino acids: CASSLPGLAGPSPDTQYF. CDR3 sequence (DNA): TGTGCCAGCAGCTTACCGGGACTAGCGGGTCCATCCCCAGATACGCAGTATTTT.

This clone was observed a single time. The chain combines TRBV6-2 or TRBV6-3 with TRBJ2-5; D unclear. Germline V gene sequence: CDR1 MNHEY, CDR2 SVGEGT. Trimming shortened V by 2 bases and J by 5 bases, and 12 bases separated the two germline ends. CDR3 length: 14 amino acids. CDR3: CASSYLSVTETQYF. The DNA of the CDR3 is TGTGCCAGCAGTTACCTTTCGGTAACGGAGACCCAGTACTTC.

This chain joins TRBV4-3 and TRBJ1-2; the D is unclear. Germline CDR1 LGHNA, CDR2 YSLEER. Deletions cut 3 bases from V and 4 bases from J, with 12 bases between. This CDR3 has 14 residues. The CDR3 bases are TGCGCCAGCAGCCATAAGACATCCCTCTATGGCTACACCTTC. Its translation: CASSHKTSLYGYTF.

The chain combines TRBV6-6 with TRBJ1-2; possibly TRBD1 for D (6 bases). Germline loops: CDR1 MNHNY, CDR2 SVGAGI (reference sequence). CDR3 length equals 14 residues. The V gene lost 2 bases and the J gene lost 6 bases, with 13 bases spanning the gap. The CDR3 here is CASSYAKGENGYTF. The CDR3 nucleotides are TGTGCCAGCAGTTACGCGAAGGGGGAGAATGGCTACACCTTC.

This chain connects TRBV7-9 to TRBJ2-1, with 10 bases that match TRBD2. The CDR3 is 18 amino acids. The V segment lost 1 base and the J segment 6 bases; nucleotides outside the gene matches: 12. Germline-derived CDR1 and CDR2 are SEHNR and FQNEAQ (reference sequence). CDR3 residues: CASSLDGGLAGVLNEQFF. DNA for the CDR3: TGTGCCAGCAGCTTAGACGGGGGTCTAGCGGGAGTCCTCAATGAGCAGTTCTTC.

This clone was counted only a few times. The chain recombines TRBV6-4 with TRBJ2-3; 7 bases are a match to TRBD1. The CDR3 sequence is 15 residues long. J was trimmed by 4 bases and V by 5 bases; bases with no gene match: 9. CDR1 and CDR2 from the germline V gene are MRHNA and SNTAGT. Written as DNA, the CDR3 is TGTGCCAGCAGTTCCTCAGGGGGACCATCAGATACGCAGTATTTT. Residues: CASSSSGGPSDTQYF.

The chain joins TRBV30 to TRBJ1-6; 9 positions match TRBD1. This CDR3 region has 14 residues. The germline gives CDR1 GTSNPN, CDR2 SVGIG (reference sequence). The J segment lost 14 bases and the V segment lost 2 bases, leaving 10 bases of the junction unmatched. In nucleotides, the CDR3 is TGTGCCTGGAGTCTAGGGACAGGGCTCTCGGCCCTCCACTTT. This gives the protein CAWSLGTGLSALHF.

V is TRBV30 and J is TRBJ1-1, with TRBD1 matching 8 bases. CDR1 and CDR2 (germline): GTSNPN, SVGIG (reference sequence). This CDR3 contains 12 residues. This CDR3 reads CALRQGNSAAFF. CDR3 DNA sequence: TGTGCTCTCCGACAGGGGAACTCTGCAGCTTTCTTT.

This rearrangement joins TRBV19 to TRBJ2-3, with TRBD2 identical over 9 bases. The V segment lost 6 bases and the J segment 3 bases; nucleotides outside the gene matches: 7. This CDR3 region has 15 residues. The germline CDR1 and CDR2 sequences are LNHDA and SQIVND (reference sequence). The CDR3 is CASRGLASGTDTQYF. The DNA for the CDR3 is TGTGCCAGTAGAGGACTAGCGAGTGGGACAGATACGCAGTATTTT.

The J gene is TRBJ2-7, the V gene TRBV3-1 (or the pseudogene TRBV3-2); tentative D call: TRBD2 (5 bases). Trimming took off 1 base at V and 2 bases at J, with 12 bases between the two ends. There are 15 residues in the CDR3. The germline V gene has CDR1 LGHDT and CDR2 YNNKEL (reference sequence). CDR3 DNA: TGTGCCAGCAGCCAAGCCGGGGTCGGAGCCTACGAGCAGTACTTC. Encoded protein: CASSQAGVGAYEQYF.